Below, 7 T cell receptor beta chains from the same sample are listed, as sequenced in a study of beta chain features in type 1 diabetes. The study reverse transcribed the entire isolated RNA, so it sequenced expressed TCRB transcripts. The data were produced by immunoSEQ multiplex PCR, yet TCRdb's version contains in-frame clones alone and is incomplete. The table lists around 710,000 clones, approximately 13% of them singletons. These receptors are not linked to any known antigen. Whole-study results and caveats: All four CD4+ subsets of Type 1 diabetes patients contained TCRB CDR3s that were moderately but significantly shorter.

Input material: naive CD4+ T cells from blood. The receptor source for this set is a man younger than 45 with type 1 diabetes.

The chain is built from TRBV5-4 and TRBJ2-5; a weak D match, TRBD1 (6 bases). Between the trimmed V and J ends, which lost 3 bases and 2 bases, there was a span of 14 bases. CDR3 size: 15 residues. Germline assignment: CDR1 SGHNT and CDR2 YYREEE (reference sequence). CDR3 in DNA: TGTGCCAGCAGCTACCCCGGGACAAGACAAGAGACCCAGTACTTC. Protein: CASSYPGTRQETQYF.

The chain links TRBV6-1 to TRBJ1-2; the match to TRBD1 covers 10 bases. Germline CDR1 reads MNHNS; CDR2 reads SASEGT. This CDR3 has 13 residues. The V and J ends lost 7 bases and 5 bases, in that order; junction bases with no gene match: 4. CDR3 in amino acids: CASMRDRGYGYTF. As DNA, the CDR3 is TGTGCCAGCATGAGGGACAGGGGTTATGGCTACACCTTC.

The chain joins TRBV28 to TRBJ1-2; D is possibly TRBD1 (6 bases). The germline V gene encodes CDR1 MDHEN and CDR2 SYDVKM. The CDR3 covers 14 residues. V dropped 10 bases and J dropped 5 bases, with 20 bases sitting between them. Here the CDR3 DNA reads TGTGCCACCGAGGGGGGGTCCATGGAGTATGGCTACACCTTC. Protein product: CATEGGSMEYGYTF.

This rearrangement joins TRBV28 to TRBJ2-7, with 9 bases aligning to TRBD1. Germline loops: CDR1 MDHEN, CDR2 SYDVKM. Trimming removed 6 bases from V and 4 bases from J; junction bases left unmatched: 13. This CDR3 spans 16 amino acids. CDR3 nucleotide sequence: TGTGCCAGCAGCCTTGGAGGGGACAGGGAGGCGTACGAGCAGTACTTC. Its translation: CASSLGGDREAYEQYF. The complete variable domain, with remaining parts taken from reference TRBV28 and TRBJ2-7, reads DVKVTQSSRYLVKRTGEKVFLECVQDMDHENMFWYRQDPGLGLRLIYFSYDVKMKEKGDIPEGYSVSREKKERFSLILESASTNQTSMYLCASSLGGDREAYEQYFGPGTRLTVT.

The genes are TRBV30 and TRBJ1-6; no clear D. The germline V gene has CDR1 GTSNPN and CDR2 SVGIG (reference sequence). V was shortened by 6 bases and J by 6 bases, with 12 bases between the two germline ends. The CDR3 extends over 13 amino acids. CDR3 sequence: CACQSLANSPLHF. DNA for the CDR3: TGTGCCTGCCAAAGCCTCGCTAATTCACCCCTCCACTTT.

Only a few counts were recorded for this clone. The V gene is TRBV2, the J gene TRBJ2-3; TRBD1 is a possible D gene (6 bases). Germline V gives CDR1 SNHLY, CDR2 FYNNEI. V was pared by 4 bases and J by 2 bases, with 16 bases between. This CDR3 comprises 16 residues. CDR3 sequence (DNA): TGTGCCAGCAGTGGAAGGGGCAGGGGATACACAGATACGCAGTATTTT. Its translation: CASSGRGRGYTDTQYF.

In the case of this clone: Other DNA sequences in the sample encode the same CDR3. The genes are TRBV4-3 and TRBJ1-2; perhaps TRBD1 as D (6 bases). Germline V gene sequence: CDR1 LGHNA, CDR2 YSLEER. The length of the CDR3 is 15 residues. Trimming removed 0 bases from V and 2 bases from J, with 10 bases in between. The CDR3 protein is CASSQDGTGNYGYTF. The CDR3 DNA sequence: TGCGCCAGCAGCCAAGATGGTACAGGGAACTATGGCTACACCTTC.